This TCR beta chain comes out of a study of regulatory T cells in long-lasting Graves disease. Background on the study: Treatment with antithyroid drugs for over 5 years, together with positive TSH receptor antibodies, meant persistent Graves' disease.

As for time point: persistent/refractory GD, antithyroid drugs over 5 years with positive TRAb. Isolated PBMC RNA provided the starting material for the TCR library. Study-wide results and limits: Among samples with persistent disease, TRBV28, TRBJ1-2 and TRBJ2-5 were favored.

This clonotype was counted many times. The antigen remains unidentified. iRepertoire HTBI primers and Arm-PCR of CDR3 regions built TCR beta libraries. TCRdb itself ran the multiplex PCR reads through MiXCR, one entry per CDR3 protein. The table shows about 450,000 distinct CDR3 sequences, with 23% occurring only once. J gave up 5 bases and V 4 bases, and 9 bases lay outside the gene matches. The CDR3 is 15 amino acids. The V gene's germline CDR1 is MDHEN and CDR2 SYDVKM. The chain employs TRBV28 and TRBJ2-5; 8 bases match TRBD2. The sequenced sample was peripheral blood mononuclear cells (PBMCs), obtained when the disease was refractory, from a patient treated with antithyroid drugs. This TCR came from a female donor with Graves disease. The CDR3 DNA follows: TGTGCCAGCAGTTCCCGGGGTAGCGGGGCGGAGACCCAGTACTTC. This sequence encodes CASSSRGSGAETQYF.